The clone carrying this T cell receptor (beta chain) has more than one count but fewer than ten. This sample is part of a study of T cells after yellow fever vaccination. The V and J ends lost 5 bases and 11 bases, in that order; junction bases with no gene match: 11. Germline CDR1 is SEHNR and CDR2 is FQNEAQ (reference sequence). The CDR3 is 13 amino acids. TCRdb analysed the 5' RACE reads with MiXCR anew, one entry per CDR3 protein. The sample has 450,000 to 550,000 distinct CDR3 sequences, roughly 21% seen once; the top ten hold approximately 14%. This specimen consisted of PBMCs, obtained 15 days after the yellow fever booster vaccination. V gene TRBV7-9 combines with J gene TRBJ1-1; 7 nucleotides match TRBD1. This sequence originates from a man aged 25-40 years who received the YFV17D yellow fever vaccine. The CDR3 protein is CASSRGQDALAFF. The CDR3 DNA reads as TGTGCCAGCAGCCGAGGACAGGACGCTTTGGCTTTCTTT.